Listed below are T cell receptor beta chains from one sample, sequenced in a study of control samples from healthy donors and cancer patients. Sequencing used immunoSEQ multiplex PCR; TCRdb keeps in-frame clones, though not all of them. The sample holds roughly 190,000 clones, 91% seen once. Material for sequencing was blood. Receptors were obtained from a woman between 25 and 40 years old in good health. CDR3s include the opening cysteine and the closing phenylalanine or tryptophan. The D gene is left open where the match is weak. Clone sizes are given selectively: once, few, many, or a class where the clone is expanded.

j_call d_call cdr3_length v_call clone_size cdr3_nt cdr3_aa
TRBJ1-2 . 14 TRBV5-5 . TGTGCCAGCAGCTTGACCGACGGGCACTATGGCTACACCTTC CASSLTDGHYGYTF
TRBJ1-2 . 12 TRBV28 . TGTGCCAGCAGTTTCGGGTCCTATGGCTACACCTTC CASSFGSYGYTF
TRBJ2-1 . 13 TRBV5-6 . TGTGCCAGCAGCTTAAGGTCCACCAATGAGCAGTTCTTC CASSLRSTNEQFF
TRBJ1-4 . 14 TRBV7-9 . TGTGCCAGCAGCCGAGACGTCCGTAATGAAAAACTGTTTTTT CASSRDVRNEKLFF
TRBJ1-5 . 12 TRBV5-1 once TGCGCCAGCCCCCGGCCCAATCAGCCCCAGCATTTT CASPRPNQPQHF
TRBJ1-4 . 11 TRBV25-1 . TGTGCCAGCAGTAATGGGGAAAAACTGTTTTTT CASSNGEKLFF
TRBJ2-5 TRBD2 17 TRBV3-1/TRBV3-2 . TGTGCCAGCAGCCAAGAAAACGGACTAGCGGGGGTGGAGACCCAGTACTTC CASSQENGLAGVETQYF
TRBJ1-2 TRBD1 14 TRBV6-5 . TGTGCCAGCAGTTACGGCAGGGGGCTCTATGGCTACACCTTC CASSYGRGLYGYTF
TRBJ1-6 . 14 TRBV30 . TGTGCCTGGAGTGTACGGGGAAACAATTCACCCCTCCACTTT CAWSVRGNNSPLHF
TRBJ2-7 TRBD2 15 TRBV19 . TGTGCCAGTAGTAGGGCTAGCGGGAGCTCCTACGAGCAGTACTTC CASSRASGSSYEQYF
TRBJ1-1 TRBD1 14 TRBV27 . TGTGCCAGCAGGGGACAGGTGCCGGGGACTGAAGCTTTCTTT CASRGQVPGTEAFF
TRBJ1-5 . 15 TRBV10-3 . TGTGCCATCAGTGAGGGGAGAAATAGCAATCAGCCCCAGCATTTT CAISEGRNSNQPQHF
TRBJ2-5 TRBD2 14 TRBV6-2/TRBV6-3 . TGTGCCAGCAGTTACGCTAGCGGGACCGAGACCCAGTACTTC CASSYASGTETQYF
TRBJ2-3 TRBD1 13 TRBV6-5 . TGTGCCAGCCGGACAGGGAGCACAGATACGCAGTATTTT CASRTGSTDTQYF
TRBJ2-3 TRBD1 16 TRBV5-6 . TGTGCCAGCAGCTTGACAGGGGGTAGTCGGACAGATACGCAGTATTTT CASSLTGGSRTDTQYF
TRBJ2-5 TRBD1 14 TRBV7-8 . TGTGCCAGCAGTCCAGGGGGCCGACAAGAGACCCAGTACTTC CASSPGGRQETQYF
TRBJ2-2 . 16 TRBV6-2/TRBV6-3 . TGTGCCAGCAGTTACTCGGAGGGGGCAGGGACCGGGGAGCTGTTTTTT CASSYSEGAGTGELFF
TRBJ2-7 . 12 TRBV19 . TGTGCCAGTAGTCGAGGGTTTTACGAGCAGTACTTC CASSRGFYEQYF
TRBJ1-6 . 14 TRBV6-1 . TGTGCCAGCAGTGACAGGGGAGATAATTCACCCCTCCACTTT CASSDRGDNSPLHF
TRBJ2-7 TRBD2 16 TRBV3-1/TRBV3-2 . TGTGCCAGCAGCCAAGCCGGCGGGGGGAGCTCCTACGAGCAGTACTTC CASSQAGGGSSYEQYF
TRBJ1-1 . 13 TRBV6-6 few TGTGCCAGCAGTTACCAGGAAAACACTGAAGCTTTCTTT CASSYQENTEAFF
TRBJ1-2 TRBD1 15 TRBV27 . TGTGCCAGCAGTCTCCTGGGACAGGGGGACTATGGCTACACCTTC CASSLLGQGDYGYTF
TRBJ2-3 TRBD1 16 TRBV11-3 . TGTGCCAGCAGCTTAGGGGACAGGGTGGAGGAAGATACGCAGTATTTT CASSLGDRVEEDTQYF
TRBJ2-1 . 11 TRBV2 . TGTGCCAGCGGCGTTTACAATGAGCAGTTCTTC CASGVYNEQFF
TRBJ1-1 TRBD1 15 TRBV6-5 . TGTGCCAGCAGACGGACAGGGGGCGCACACACTGAAGCTTTCTTT CASRRTGGAHTEAFF
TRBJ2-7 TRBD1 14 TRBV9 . TGTGCCAGCAGCGTAGATGGACAGGGTTACGAGCAGTACTTC CASSVDGQGYEQYF
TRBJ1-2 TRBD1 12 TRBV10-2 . TGCGCCAGCAGTGGACAGGGTCTCGGCTACACCTTC CASSGQGLGYTF
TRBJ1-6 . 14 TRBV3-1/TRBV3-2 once TGTGCCAGCAGCCAGGGGGATTATAATTCACCCCTCCACTTT CASSQGDYNSPLHF
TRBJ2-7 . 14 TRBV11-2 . TGTGCCAGCAGCTTAGCGGGAAGGGCCTACGAGCAGTACTTC CASSLAGRAYEQYF
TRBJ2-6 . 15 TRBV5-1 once TGCGCCAGCAGCCAACGGGGGTATGGGGCCAACGTCCTGACTTTC CASSQRGYGANVLTF
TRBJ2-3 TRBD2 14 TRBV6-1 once TGTGCCAGCAGTGAGACTAGCGGCACAGATACGCAGTATTTT CASSETSGTDTQYF
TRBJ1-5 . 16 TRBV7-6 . TGTGCCAGCAGCTTAGCGGGTGGGTCAGTCAATCAGCCCCAGCATTTT CASSLAGGSVNQPQHF
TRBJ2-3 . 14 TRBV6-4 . TGTGCCAGCAGTGACGACGGGAGCACAGATACGCAGTATTTT CASSDDGSTDTQYF
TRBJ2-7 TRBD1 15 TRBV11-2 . TGTGCCAGCAGCGGGAACCGGGACAGCACCTACGAGCAGTACTTC CASSGNRDSTYEQYF
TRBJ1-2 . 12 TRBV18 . TGTGCCAGCTCACCAGGGGGATATGGCTACACCTTC CASSPGGYGYTF
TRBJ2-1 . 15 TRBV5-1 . TGCGCCAGCAGCTTGGGGGTAGGAAACTACAATGAGCAGTTCTTC CASSLGVGNYNEQFF
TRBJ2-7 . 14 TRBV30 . TGTGCCTGGAGTGTACTCCGATCCTCCTACGAGCAGTACTTC CAWSVLRSSYEQYF
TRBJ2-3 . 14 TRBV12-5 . TGTGCTAGTGGTTTCTCGGGAGCCACAGATACGCAGTATTTT CASGFSGATDTQYF
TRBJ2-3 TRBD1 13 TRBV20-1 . TGCAGTGCTAGTCGGGGACAGGGGAATACGCAGTATTTT CSASRGQGNTQYF
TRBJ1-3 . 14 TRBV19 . TGTGCCAGTAGTATAAGGGGCTCTGGAAACACCATATATTTT CASSIRGSGNTIYF
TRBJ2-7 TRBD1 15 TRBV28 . TGTGCCAGCAATGAACCGGGACAGGGTGGGAGCGAGCAGTACTTC CASNEPGQGGSEQYF
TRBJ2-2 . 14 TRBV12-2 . TGTGCAAGTCGCGCGGGATGCAACACCGGGGAGCTGTTTTTT CASRAGCNTGELFF